This T cell receptor beta chain was captured by sequencing in a study of shared clonotypes between healthy human individuals. Overall study context: Each donor contributed plates that comprised three CD4 naive, three CD4 memory, two CD8 naive and one CD8 memory. General study points: Generally, naive subsets came out with larger estimated richness than memory subsets.

CD45RO-negative, CCR7-positively selected cells formed the naive CD8 fraction, excluding terminally differentiated effector memory CD45RA+ cells. As processed by the authors: Without quality scores, immunoSEQ junctional reads could not be filtered like full-length reads. Data came from immunoSEQ multiplex PCR; TCRdb stores just in-frame clones and leaves some out. V and J calls and clone size are as listed in that table; D and trimming were resolved from the DNA. The sample records 760,000 or so clones, around 96% being singletons. Comment on this clone: The antigen is undetermined.

Trimming pared 4 bases from V and 6 bases from J, leaving 12 bases between. Germline V gene lookup returns CDR1 SQVTM and CDR2 ANQGSEA. The CDR3 spans 12 residues. This TCR came from a man between 25 and 39 years old in good health. Source material: naive CD8+ T cells sorted from blood. The rearrangement joins TRBV29-1 to TRBJ1-1, with D unclear. The CDR3, as DNA: TGCAGCGTTGGGGGTTTTGTGGCTGAAGCTTTCTTT. Translating gives CSVGGFVAEAFF.